Listed below are T cell receptor beta chains from one sample, sequenced in a study of CD8+CD57+ T cells in acquired aplastic anemia. MiXCR, run by TCRdb on the reads, gives a single entry per CDR3 protein. The data hold about 190,000 distinct CDR3 sequences, with 55% to 70% observed a single time. Sequences were obtained from sorted CD4+, CD8+, or CD8+CD57+ T cells (not recorded which) from PBMCs. The receptor source for this set is a human donor with severe aplastic anemia or a healthy control (not recorded which). CDR3s include the opening cysteine and the closing phenylalanine or tryptophan. A D gene is named only where the DNA matches it firmly. The size of a clone is reported for some rows only, either as once, few or many, or as a class for expanded clones.

TRBV20-1,few,TRBJ1-4,TRBD1,CSATRDSNEKLFF,TGCAGTGCTACCCGGGACAGTAATGAAAAACTGTTTTTT
TRBV9,.,TRBJ2-3,.,CASSPGVGTDTQYF,TGTGCCAGCAGCCCGGGGGTGGGGACAGATACGCAGTATTTT
TRBV10-3,.,TRBJ2-1,.,CAITSRGGPLEDNEQFF,TGTGCCATCACATCGCGTGGGGGGCCCCTAGAGGACAATGAGCAGTTCTTC
TRBV5-6,.,TRBJ1-2,TRBD1,CASSWTGSANYGYTF,TGTGCCAGCAGCTGGACAGGTTCAGCTAACTATGGCTACACCTTC
TRBV5-4,few,TRBJ2-5,.,CASSLARGQETQYF,TGTGCCAGCAGCTTAGCACGCGGACAAGAGACCCAGTACTTC
TRBV19,few,TRBJ1-2,.,CASSDRNYGYTF,TGTGCCAGTAGTGACAGGAACTATGGCTACACCTTC
TRBV9,many,TRBJ2-1,TRBD2,CASSGTGLADYNEQFF,TGTGCCAGCAGCGGTACGGGACTAGCGGACTACAATGAGCAGTTCTTC
TRBV12-3/TRBV12-4,many,TRBJ1-2,.,CASSAGAWDYTF,TGTGCCAGCAGTGCGGGGGCCTGGGACTACACCTTC
TRBV27,once,TRBJ1-2,.,CASSLSGVERYTF,TGTGCCAGCAGTTTAAGCGGGGTAGAGCGCTACACCTTC
TRBV12-3/TRBV12-4,.,TRBJ1-2,TRBD1,CAYTGVSSPRINYGYTF,TGTGCCTACACAGGGGTGAGCAGTCCGAGGATTAACTATGGCTACACCTTC
TRBV7-9,.,TRBJ1-2,.,CASSSLWGNYGYTF,TGTGCCAGCAGCTCGCTCTGGGGGAACTATGGCTACACCTTC
TRBV7-3,few,TRBJ2-7,.,CASSLSLGVIAAYEQYF,TGTGCCAGCAGCTTAAGTCTTGGGGTGATCGCGGCCTACGAGCAGTACTTC
TRBV5-5,.,TRBJ2-7,TRBD1,CASRLGQSYEQYF,TGTGCCAGCAGACTGGGACAGTCCTACGAGCAGTACTTC
TRBV19,.,TRBJ1-3,.,CASSMAGSGNTIYF,TGTGCCAGTAGTATGGCAGGCTCTGGAAACACCATATATTTT
TRBV29-1,.,TRBJ1-2,.,CSVVLGDLHGYTF,TGCAGCGTTGTCTTGGGGGACTTACATGGCTACACCTTC
TRBV2,few,TRBJ2-5,.,CASKGRVETQYF,TGTGCCAGCAAAGGCAGGGTTGAGACCCAGTACTTC
TRBV4-1,.,TRBJ1-2,TRBD1,CAGSPGQGDYGYTF,TGCGCCGGCAGCCCCGGACAGGGAGACTATGGCTACACCTTC
TRBV7-9,few,TRBJ1-6,.,CASSSFRGGSVYNSPLHF,TGTGCCAGCAGCTCCTTCCGGGGGGGATCCGTCTATAATTCACCCCTCCACTTT
TRBV6-1,many,TRBJ1-5,TRBD1,CASSEGLGGSQPQHF,TGTGCCAGCAGTGAAGGGTTAGGGGGCAGTCAGCCCCAGCATTTT
TRBV24-1,.,TRBJ1-2,.,CATSDLWGSGYTF,TGTGCCACCAGTGATTTGTGGGGATCTGGCTACACCTTC
TRBV7-8,.,TRBJ2-5,TRBD2,CASSLIWTSGAETQYF,TGTGCCAGCAGCTTAATTTGGACTAGCGGCGCAGAGACCCAGTACTTC
TRBV7-6,.,TRBJ1-1,TRBD1,CASSPSTGRNTEAFF,TGTGCCAGCAGCCCATCGACAGGGAGGAACACTGAAGCTTTCTTT
TRBV7-3,once,TRBJ2-1,.,CASSLQGGPYNEQFF,TGTGCCAGCAGCTTACAAGGGGGTCCCTACAATGAGCAGTTCTTC
TRBV7-9,.,TRBJ2-3,.,CAPGSNTDTQYF,TGTGCCCCGGGCAGTAACACAGATACGCAGTATTTT
TRBV10-3,few,TRBJ2-7,TRBD2,CASGAIGLAGGPSYEQYF,TGTGCCTCCGGTGCTATCGGACTAGCGGGGGGGCCATCCTACGAGCAGTACTTC
TRBV7-8,many,TRBJ1-2,TRBD1,CASSLTAGGAGYGYTF,TGTGCCAGCAGCTTAACGGCAGGGGGCGCAGGCTATGGCTACACCTTC
TRBV20-1,few,TRBJ1-1,.,CSASSLGANTEAFF,TGCAGTGCCAGCAGCTTAGGAGCGAACACTGAAGCTTTCTTT
TRBV11-2,many,TRBJ2-7,.,CASSLGSAPTYEQYF,TGTGCCAGCAGCTTAGGTTCGGCACCCACCTACGAGCAGTACTTC
TRBV19,few,TRBJ2-2,.,CASSPRGFQTGELFF,TGTGCCAGTAGTCCCCGGGGATTCCAGACCGGGGAGCTGTTTTTT
TRBV6-5,many,TRBJ2-2,TRBD2,CASSYTGLAGAGELFF,TGTGCCAGCAGTTACACCGGACTAGCGGGAGCCGGGGAGCTGTTTTTT
TRBV19,.,TRBJ2-6,.,CASSLNPQGLGSGANVLTF,TGTGCCAGTAGTTTAAACCCTCAGGGTCTGGGCTCTGGGGCCAACGTCCTGACTTTC
TRBV9,many,TRBJ2-7,.,CASSVASGEQYF,TGTGCCAGCAGCGTAGCGTCGGGCGAGCAGTACTTC
TRBV7-8,few,TRBJ2-7,.,CAVGSPGGIYEQYF,TGTGCCGTTGGAAGCCCGGGTGGGATCTACGAGCAGTACTTC
TRBV20-1,.,TRBJ1-5,.,CSAQQDSNQPQHF,TGCAGTGCCCAACAGGATAGCAATCAGCCCCAGCATTTT
TRBV19,.,TRBJ2-3,TRBD2,CASSTGGDTQYF,TGTGCCAGTAGTACGGGGGGAGATACGCAGTATTTT